The TCR beta chain under discussion was sequenced for a study of cytomegalovirus exposure and HLA in healthy donors. Points from the study as a whole: Within an earlier analysis, most TCR beta V segments proved productive either about 87% or about 30% of the time.

Per the germline V gene, CDR1 is MGHDK and CDR2 is SYGVNS. The CDR3 is 16 residues long. Trimming at V came to 5 bases and at J to 4 bases, leaving 10 bases not matched to a gene. As to this clone: The antigen remains undetermined.

The PCR was carried out with 60 Vbeta primers and 13 Jbeta primers. The method was immunoSEQ multiplex PCR; TCRdb's version includes in-frame clones alone and lacks a portion of them. This sample has a few hundred thousand clones, with approximately 80% found just once. V is TRBV25-1 and J is TRBJ2-5, with 10 bases that match TRBD2. The sample was PBMCs. The TCR originated in a man younger than 45 in good health and CMV-seronegative. This chain's CDR3 is CASSLGAGGLGETQYF. The CDR3 DNA reads as TGTGCCAGCAGTCTTGGAGCGGGGGGGCTGGGAGAGACCCAGTACTTC.